The 29 T cell receptor beta chains reported below all come from one sample, sequenced in a study of OX40 agonist ivuxolimab in advanced cancers. Some clones are missing from TCRdb's copy, which holds only in-frame ones; the method was immunoSEQ multiplex PCR. The sample holds roughly 89,000 clones; roughly 91% are singletons and the top ten take 0.33%. The sequenced sample was CD4+ or CD8+ T cells sorted from blood, obtained in a trial of the OX40 agonist ivuxolimab. The origin of the receptors is an adult with an advanced solid tumor such as melanoma, head and neck, liver or kidney cancer.

The gene calls are TRBV4-2 and TRBJ2-4; 7 nucleotides agree with TRBD2. This CDR3 comprises 15 residues. From germline, CDR1 is LGHNA and CDR2 YNFKEQ. V shed 4 bases, J shed 5 bases, and the junction held 8 bases outside the gene matches. CDR3 region: CASSLTGTTENIQYF. Here the CDR3 DNA reads TGTGCCAGCAGCCTTACCGGGACTACAGAAAACATTCAGTACTTC.

V is TRBV9 and J is TRBJ2-1; D unclear. V lost 0 bases and J 2 bases, leaving 12 bases between the germline ends. This CDR3 contains 16 residues. Germline lookup yields CDR1 SGDLS and CDR2 YYNGEE. CDR3 bases: TGTGCCAGCAGCGTAGTTCCCAGTCGCCCCTACAATGAGCAGTTCTTC. Amino acids: CASSVVPSRPYNEQFF.

V gene TRBV2 combines with J gene TRBJ1-5; a possible D gene is TRBD1 (5 bases). V was clipped by 6 bases and J by 6 bases, with 18 bases between them. Germline V gene lookup returns CDR1 SNHLY and CDR2 FYNNEI. The CDR3 consists of 15 residues. The CDR3 nucleotides are TGTGCCAGCAGCCGACGGGGGGGTTCTTCTCAGCCCCAGCATTTT. Translated: CASSRRGGSSQPQHF.

The chain links TRBV4-3 to TRBJ2-7; D is unresolved. Trimming cost V 1 base and J 2 bases, with 12 bases left between them. The CDR3 has 15 amino acids. In germline, CDR1 is LGHNA, CDR2 YSLEER. This CDR3 is CASSQGVRSTYEQYF. The DNA for the CDR3 is TGCGCCAGCAGCCAAGGGGTCCGGTCTACCTACGAGCAGTACTTC.

A note on this clone: Other DNA variants within this sample encode the same CDR3. V gene TRBV6-5 combines with J gene TRBJ1-5; no definite D call. The ends were cut back, 2 bases at V and 4 bases at J, with 9 bases in the middle. Germline V CDR1 and CDR2: MNHEY, SVGAGI. The length of the CDR3 is 14 residues. The CDR3: CASSYGRKNQPQHF. In nucleotides, the CDR3 is TGTGCCAGCAGTTACGGACGGAAAAATCAGCCCCAGCATTTT.

The chain employs TRBV15 and TRBJ1-2; no reliable D call. With 0 bases removed from V and 4 bases from J, the gap between germline ends came to 9 bases. This CDR3 comprises 14 residues. Germline CDR1 and CDR2: LNHNV and YYDKDF (reference sequence). CDR3 nucleotides: TGTGCCACCAGCAGAGAACCGGGTGGCTATGGCTACACCTTC. Its protein product is CATSREPGGYGYTF.

The chain links TRBV18 to TRBJ2-5; no definite D call. The V gene's germline CDR1 is KGHSH and CDR2 LQKENI. The CDR3 has 13 residues. V gave up 6 bases and J gave up 2 bases, with 10 bases separating them. Here the CDR3 DNA reads TGTGCCAGCTCCCCGAAGAAACAAGAGACCCAGTACTTC. Protein product: CASSPKKQETQYF.

The sample holds one count of this clone. This chain connects TRBV7-9 to TRBJ1-2; the D is unclear. The CDR3 is made up of 15 amino acids. Between the trimmed V and J ends, which lost 3 bases and 4 bases, there was a span of 15 bases. The germline V gene encodes CDR1 SEHNR and CDR2 FQNEAQ (reference sequence). CDR3 loop: CASSFGYVAGYGYTF. CDR3 bases: TGTGCCAGCAGCTTCGGGTATGTAGCCGGCTATGGCTACACCTTC.

The chain recombines TRBV14 with TRBJ2-1; TRBD2 aligns across 9 bases. Germline V gene lookup returns CDR1 SGHDN and CDR2 FVKESK. The CDR3 sequence is 19 residues long. The junction had 12 bases not matched to a gene; V was cut back by 0 bases and J by 3 bases. The DNA of the CDR3 is TGTGCCAGCAGCCAAGACTTGACTGCGGGAGGGCCTTACTACAATGAGCAGTTCTTC. It codes for CASSQDLTAGGPYYNEQFF.

The rearrangement joins TRBV7-8 to TRBJ1-4, with D hard to call. The CDR3 totals 16 residues. Per germline, CDR1 SGHVS and CDR2 FQNEAQ. The V gene lost 0 bases and the J gene lost 8 bases, with 16 bases spanning the gap. DNA for the CDR3: TGTGCCAGCAGCTTAGCGCGGGATAACCATCCCGAAAAACTGTTTTTT. This sequence encodes CASSLARDNHPEKLFF.

This chain links TRBV5-1 with TRBJ1-3, with 9 bases identical to TRBD1. The germline gives CDR1 SGHRS, CDR2 YFSETQ. Trimming cost V 4 bases and J 0 bases; bases outside gene matches: 5. CDR3 length: 16 residues. The CDR3 DNA follows: TGCGCCAGCAGCCCGGGGACAGGGCGCTCTGGAAACACCATATATTTT. Translation gives CASSPGTGRSGNTIYF.

V and J are TRBV5-5 and TRBJ2-3; D gene unclear. The CDR3 has 14 residues. Trimming stripped 2 bases from V and 5 bases from J, with 12 bases between. Germline-derived CDR1 and CDR2 are SGHKS and YYEKEE (reference sequence). The chain's CDR3 is CASSFGQDLDTQYF. For the CDR3, the DNA is TGTGCCAGCAGCTTTGGCCAGGATCTAGATACGCAGTATTTT.

The V call is TRBV15, the J call TRBJ2-1; D might be TRBD2 (7 bases). V was clipped by 5 bases and J by 12 bases, with 17 bases between them. There are 13 residues in the CDR3. Germline V lookup: CDR1 LNHNV, CDR2 YYDKDF (reference sequence). The CDR3 loop is CATSSRGGEVQFF. The DNA for the CDR3 is TGTGCCACCAGCTCTAGGGGGGGGGAGGTGCAGTTCTTC.

The chain is built from TRBV30 and TRBJ2-3; 8 bases match TRBD2. The junction had 2 bases not matched to a gene; V was cut back by 0 bases and J by 0 bases. The length of the CDR3 is 15 residues. The germline CDR1 and CDR2 sequences are GTSNPN and SVGIG (reference sequence). CDR3 in amino acids: CAWSVGGRSTDTQYF. The CDR3 region has the DNA TGTGCCTGGAGTGTAGGCGGGAGGAGCACAGATACGCAGTATTTT. Complete variable domain (other parts from reference TRBV30 and TRBJ2-3): SQTIHQWPATLVQPVGSPLSLECTVEGTSNPNLYWYRQAAGRGLQLLFYSVGIGQISSEVPQNLSASRPQDRQFILSSKKLLLSDSGFYLCAWSVGGRSTDTQYFGPGTRLTVL.

The CDR3 DNA is TGTGCCAGCAGTTGGACGACATGGAACACTGAAGCTTTCTTT. Protein: CASSWTTWNTEAFF. This chain links TRBV28 with TRBJ1-1; D unclear. Germline CDR1 and CDR2: MDHEN and SYDVKM. Trimming left V 4 bases short and J 1 base short, with 10 bases between. The CDR3 has 14 amino acids.

The chain employs TRBV18 and TRBJ2-2; TRBD1 might be the D (6 bases). The CDR3 covers 16 residues. The germline CDR1 and CDR2 sequences are KGHSH and LQKENI. Trimming stripped 2 bases from V and 2 bases from J, with 12 bases between. CDR3 nucleotide sequence: TGTGCCAGCTCACCAATGGGGACACCAAACACCGGGGAGCTGTTTTTT. It encodes CASSPMGTPNTGELFF.

This sequence joins TRBV6-6 and TRBJ2-1; 10 bases align to TRBD2. The germline CDR1 and CDR2 sequences are MNHNY and SVGAGI (reference sequence). Trimming cost V 5 bases and J 7 bases; bases outside gene matches: 11. The CDR3 consists of 16 residues. The CDR3 loop is CASSQGLAGVSNEQFF. CDR3 bases: TGTGCCAGCAGTCAAGGGCTAGCGGGAGTGTCAAATGAGCAGTTCTTC.

CDR3 residues: CSSRASGNRLDEQFF. Here the CDR3 DNA reads TGCAGCTCGAGGGCTAGCGGGAACCGCTTGGATGAGCAGTTCTTC. The chain uses TRBV29-1 and TRBJ2-1; 9 nucleotides align to TRBD2. The germline CDR1 and CDR2 sequences are SQVTM and ANQGSEA. CDR3 size: 15 residues. With V trimmed by 8 bases and J by 8 bases, 16 bases remained unmatched.

This clone turned up a few times. The chain carries TRBV30 and TRBJ1-5, with 7 bases matching TRBD1. Looked up from germline, CDR1 is GTSNPN and CDR2 is SVGIG (reference sequence). The CDR3 extends over 13 amino acids. The V gene end was trimmed by 1 base and the J gene end by 4 bases; junction bases not matched to a gene: 1. The CDR3 reads CAWSAQGNQPQHF. For the CDR3, the DNA is TGTGCCTGGAGTGCACAGGGGAATCAGCCCCAGCATTTT. Complete variable domain (other parts from reference TRBV30 and TRBJ1-5): SQTIHQWPATLVQPVGSPLSLECTVEGTSNPNLYWYRQAAGRGLQLLFYSVGIGQISSEVPQNLSASRPQDRQFILSSKKLLLSDSGFYLCAWSAQGNQPQHFGDGTRLSIL.

The chain joins TRBV6-5 to TRBJ1-4; TRBD1 aligns across 7 bases. The V segment lost 8 bases and the J segment 4 bases; nucleotides outside the gene matches: 10. The CDR3 spans 15 residues. Germline CDR1 MNHEY, CDR2 SVGAGI. In nucleotides, the CDR3 is TGTGCCAGCCGCCGGGACAGAGCCGGTAATGAAAAACTGTTTTTT. Translation gives CASRRDRAGNEKLFF.

J is TRBJ2-5 and V is TRBV2; D uncertain. The CDR3 is made up of 13 amino acids. V lost 2 bases, J lost 5 bases, and 9 bases lay in between. CDR1 and CDR2 from the germline V gene are SNHLY and FYNNEI. Here the CDR3 DNA reads TGTGCCAGCAGTGAATTAAAGGTGGAGACCCAGTACTTC. Protein sequence: CASSELKVETQYF.

V and J are TRBV7-2 and TRBJ2-3; 8 bases map to TRBD2. The CDR3 sequence is 15 residues long. The V segment lost 2 bases and the J segment 4 bases; nucleotides outside the gene matches: 5. Germline assignment: CDR1 SGHTA and CDR2 FQGNSA. The CDR3, as DNA: TGTGCCAGCAGCTTAACCGGGACTAGGCCAGATACGCAGTATTTT. It specifies CASSLTGTRPDTQYF.

The chain uses TRBV18 and TRBJ2-5, with TRBD1 matching over 12 bases. Germline CDR1 and CDR2: KGHSH and LQKENI. There are 16 residues in the CDR3. V dropped 5 bases and J dropped 4; count of bases not matched to a gene: 8. Here the CDR3 reads CASSRDRGRPVETQYF. CDR3 DNA sequence: TGTGCCAGCTCAAGGGACAGGGGGCGACCTGTAGAGACCCAGTACTTC. The full variable domain, in which reference TRBV18 and TRBJ2-5 provide the parts outside the CDR3, is NAGVMQNPRHLVRRRGQEARLRCSPMKGHSHVYWYRQLPEEGLKFMVYLQKENIIDESGMPKERFSAEFPKEGPSILRIQQVVRGDSAAYFCASSRDRGRPVETQYFGPGTRLLVL.

The DNA of the CDR3 is TGTGCCAGCAGCCCCCGGACTGCGAACACCGGGGAGCTGTTTTTT. As protein: CASSPRTANTGELFF. This rearrangement joins TRBV9 to TRBJ2-2; D possibly corresponds to TRBD2 (5 bases). Trimming removed 4 bases at V and 0 bases at J, with 10 bases between. There are 15 residues in the CDR3. Germline CDR1 is SGDLS and CDR2 is YYNGEE.

The rearrangement uses TRBV5-1 and TRBJ2-3; D is unclear. This CDR3 is 15 amino acids long. V dropped 0 bases and J dropped 6 bases, with 14 bases sitting between them. CDR1 and CDR2 (germline): SGHRS, YFSETQ. This CDR3 reads CASSLGSFGGDTQYF. The CDR3 DNA reads as TGCGCCAGCAGCTTGGGGAGCTTCGGTGGGGATACGCAGTATTTT.

The sample holds one count of this clone. The V and J genes are TRBV9 and TRBJ2-2, with 7 bases lining up with TRBD2. The germline gives CDR1 SGDLS, CDR2 YYNGEE. Trimming removed 6 bases from V and 6 bases from J; junction bases left unmatched: 11. The CDR3 extends over 15 amino acids. The CDR3 loop is CASTGMAGEAGELFF. The CDR3 nucleotides are TGTGCCAGCACCGGAATGGCGGGAGAAGCCGGGGAGCTGTTTTTT.

There are a few counts of this clone. This rearrangement joins TRBV9 to TRBJ2-1; 9 bases map to TRBD1. The CDR3 is 16 residues long. Germline V gene sequence: CDR1 SGDLS, CDR2 YYNGEE. The ends lost 0 bases at V and 4 bases at J; junction bases unmatched: 5. The CDR3 reads CASSVGGQGIYNEQFF. The CDR3 region has the DNA TGTGCCAGCAGCGTAGGGGGACAGGGAATATACAATGAGCAGTTCTTC.

The CDR3: CASSRTQGYNEQFF. The CDR3 DNA reads TGTGCCAGCAGCCGAACGCAGGGGTACAATGAGCAGTTCTTC. The rearrangement links TRBV7-9 to TRBJ2-1; D possibly corresponds to TRBD1 (6 bases). The CDR3 length is 14 residues. Trimming left V 5 bases short and J 4 bases short, with 12 bases between. Germline values: CDR1 SEHNR, CDR2 FQNEAQ (reference sequence).

This chain connects TRBV15 to TRBJ1-5, with 9 bases aligning to TRBD1. Germline-derived CDR1 and CDR2 are LNHNV and YYDKDF (reference sequence). This CDR3 is built from 16 residues. The junction had 6 bases not matched to a gene; V was cut back by 1 base and J by 5 bases. CDR3: CATSRGMGTGYQPQHF. The CDR3 region has the DNA TGTGCCACCAGCAGAGGGATGGGGACAGGGTATCAGCCCCAGCATTTT.